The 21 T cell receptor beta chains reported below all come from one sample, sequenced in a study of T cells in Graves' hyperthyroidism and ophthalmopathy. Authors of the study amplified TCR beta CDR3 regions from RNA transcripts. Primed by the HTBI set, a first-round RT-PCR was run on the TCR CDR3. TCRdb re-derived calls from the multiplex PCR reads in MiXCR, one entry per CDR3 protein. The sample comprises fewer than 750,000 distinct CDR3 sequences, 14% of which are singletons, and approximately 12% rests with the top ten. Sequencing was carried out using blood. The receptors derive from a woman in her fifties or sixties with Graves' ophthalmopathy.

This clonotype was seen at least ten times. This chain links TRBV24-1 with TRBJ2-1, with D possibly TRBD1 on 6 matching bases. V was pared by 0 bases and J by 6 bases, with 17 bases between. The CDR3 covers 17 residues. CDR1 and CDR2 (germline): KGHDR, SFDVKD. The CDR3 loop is CATSDLITGMSVNEQFF. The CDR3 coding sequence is TGTGCCACCAGTGATTTGATTACAGGGATGTCTGTCAATGAGCAGTTCTTC.

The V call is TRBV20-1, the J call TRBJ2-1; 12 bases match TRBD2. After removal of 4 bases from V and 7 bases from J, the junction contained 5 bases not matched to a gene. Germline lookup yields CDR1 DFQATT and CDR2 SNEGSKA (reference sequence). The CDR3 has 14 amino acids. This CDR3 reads CSATRLAGANEQFF. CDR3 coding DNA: TGCAGTGCTACGAGACTAGCGGGAGCGAATGAGCAGTTCTTC.

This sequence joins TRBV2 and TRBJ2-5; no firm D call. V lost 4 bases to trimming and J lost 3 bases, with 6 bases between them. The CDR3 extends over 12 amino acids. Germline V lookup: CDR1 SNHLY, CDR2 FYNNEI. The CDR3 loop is CASSAVEETQYF. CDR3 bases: TGTGCCAGCAGTGCGGTTGAAGAGACCCAGTACTTC.

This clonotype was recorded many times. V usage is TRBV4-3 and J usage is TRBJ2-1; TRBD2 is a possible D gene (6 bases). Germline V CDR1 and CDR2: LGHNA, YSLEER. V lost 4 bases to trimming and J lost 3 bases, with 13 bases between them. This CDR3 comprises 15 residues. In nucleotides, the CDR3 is TGCGCCAGCAGCCCAAGACTAGGCTTCTACAATGAGCAGTTCTTC. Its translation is CASSPRLGFYNEQFF.

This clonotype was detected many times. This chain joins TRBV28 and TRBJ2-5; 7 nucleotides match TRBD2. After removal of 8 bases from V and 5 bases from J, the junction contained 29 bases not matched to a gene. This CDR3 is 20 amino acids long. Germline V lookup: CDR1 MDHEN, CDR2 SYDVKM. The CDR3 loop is CASSPLLPKRRSGGGETQYF. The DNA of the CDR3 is TGTGCCAGCTCCCCCTTGTTGCCCAAACGACGGTCGGGGGGAGGGGAGACCCAGTACTTC.

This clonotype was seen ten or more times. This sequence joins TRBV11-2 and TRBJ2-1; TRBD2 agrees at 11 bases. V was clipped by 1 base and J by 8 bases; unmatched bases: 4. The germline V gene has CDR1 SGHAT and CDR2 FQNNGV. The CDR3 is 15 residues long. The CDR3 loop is CASSLVGSGGDEQFF. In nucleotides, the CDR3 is TGTGCCAGCAGCTTAGTGGGTAGCGGGGGGGATGAGCAGTTCTTC. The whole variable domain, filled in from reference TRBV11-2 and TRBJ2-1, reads EAGVAQSPRYKIIEKRQSVAFWCNPISGHATLYWYQQILGQGPKLLIQFQNNGVVDDSQLPKDRFSAERLKGVDSTLKIQPAKLEDSAVYLCASSLVGSGGDEQFFGPGTRLTVL.

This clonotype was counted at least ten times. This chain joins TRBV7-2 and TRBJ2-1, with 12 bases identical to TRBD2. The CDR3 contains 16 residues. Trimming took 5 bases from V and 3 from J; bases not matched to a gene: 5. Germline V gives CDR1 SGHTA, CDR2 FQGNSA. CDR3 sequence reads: CASSLTSGSFYNEQFF. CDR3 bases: TGTGCCAGCAGCCTGACTAGCGGGAGCTTCTACAATGAGCAGTTCTTC.

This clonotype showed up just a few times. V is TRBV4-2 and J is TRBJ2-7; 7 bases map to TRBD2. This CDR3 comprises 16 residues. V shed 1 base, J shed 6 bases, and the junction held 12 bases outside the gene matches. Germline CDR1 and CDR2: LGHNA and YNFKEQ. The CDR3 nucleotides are TGTGCCAGCAGCCAAGGGGGTCCGGGAGGACCCGCCGAGCAGTACTTC. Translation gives CASSQGGPGGPAEQYF.

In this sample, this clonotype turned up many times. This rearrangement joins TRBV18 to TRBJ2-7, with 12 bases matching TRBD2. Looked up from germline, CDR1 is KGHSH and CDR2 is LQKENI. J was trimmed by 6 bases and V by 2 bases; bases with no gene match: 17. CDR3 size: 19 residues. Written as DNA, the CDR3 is TGTGCCAGCTCACCAGAGGGACTAGCGGGTCATGGCCAGAACCCCGAGCAGTACTTC. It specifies CASSPEGLAGHGQNPEQYF. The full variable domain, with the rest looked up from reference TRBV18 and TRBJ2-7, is NAGVMQNPRHLVRRRGQEARLRCSPMKGHSHVYWYRQLPEEGLKFMVYLQKENIIDESGMPKERFSAEFPKEGPSILRIQQVVRGDSAAYFCASSPEGLAGHGQNPEQYFGPGTRLTVT.

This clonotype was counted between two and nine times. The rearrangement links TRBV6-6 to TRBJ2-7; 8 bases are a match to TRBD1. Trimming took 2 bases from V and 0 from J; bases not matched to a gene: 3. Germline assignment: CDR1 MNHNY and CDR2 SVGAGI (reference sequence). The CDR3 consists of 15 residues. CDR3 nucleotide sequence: TGTGCCAGCAGTTACGGACAGGGCTACTCCTACGAGCAGTACTTC. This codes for CASSYGQGYSYEQYF.

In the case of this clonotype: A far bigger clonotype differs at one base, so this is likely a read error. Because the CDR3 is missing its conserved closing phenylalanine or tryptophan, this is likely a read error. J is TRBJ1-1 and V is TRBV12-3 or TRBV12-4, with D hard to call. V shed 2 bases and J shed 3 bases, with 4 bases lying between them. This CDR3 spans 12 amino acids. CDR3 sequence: CASSLLYTEAFL. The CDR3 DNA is TGTGCCAGCAGTTTACTGTACACTGAAGCTTTCCTT.

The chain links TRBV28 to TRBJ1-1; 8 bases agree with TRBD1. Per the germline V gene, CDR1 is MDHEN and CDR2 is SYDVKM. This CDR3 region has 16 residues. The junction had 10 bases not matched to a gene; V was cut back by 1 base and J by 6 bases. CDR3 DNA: TGTGCCAGCAGTTTATTCCGGGGGACAGGTGTTTCTGAAGCTTTCTTT. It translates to CASSLFRGTGVSEAFF.

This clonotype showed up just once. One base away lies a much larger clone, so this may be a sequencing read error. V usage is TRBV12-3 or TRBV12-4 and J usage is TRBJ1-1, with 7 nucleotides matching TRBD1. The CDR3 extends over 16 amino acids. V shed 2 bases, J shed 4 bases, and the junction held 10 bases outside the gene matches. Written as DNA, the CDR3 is TGTGCCAGCAGTTTAACAGGGGTCTGGGAGGGCACTGAAGCTTTCTTT. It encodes CASSLTGVWEGTEAFF.

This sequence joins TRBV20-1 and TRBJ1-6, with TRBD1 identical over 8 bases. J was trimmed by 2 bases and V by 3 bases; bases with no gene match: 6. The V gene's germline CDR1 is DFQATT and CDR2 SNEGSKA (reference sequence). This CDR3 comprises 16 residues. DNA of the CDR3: TGCAGTGCTAGGGGACAGGCCTTTACCTATAATTCACCCCTCCACTTT. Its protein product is CSARGQAFTYNSPLHF.

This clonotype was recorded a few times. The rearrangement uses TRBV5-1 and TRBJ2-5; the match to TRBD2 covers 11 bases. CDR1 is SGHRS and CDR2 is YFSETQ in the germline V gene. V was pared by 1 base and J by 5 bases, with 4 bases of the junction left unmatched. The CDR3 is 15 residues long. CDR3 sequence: CASSLNSGRAETQYF. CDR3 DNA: TGCGCCAGCAGCTTGAATAGCGGGAGGGCTGAGACCCAGTACTTC.

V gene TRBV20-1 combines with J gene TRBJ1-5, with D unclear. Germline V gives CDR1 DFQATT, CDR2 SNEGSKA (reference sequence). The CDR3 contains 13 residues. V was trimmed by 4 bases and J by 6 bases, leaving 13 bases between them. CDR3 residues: CSANRAVGQPQHF. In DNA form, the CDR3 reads TGCAGTGCTAATAGGGCAGTTGGTCAGCCCCAGCATTTT.

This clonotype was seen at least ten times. The CDR3 here is CASRGPGRTYNEQFF. Here the CDR3 DNA reads TGTGCCAGCAGGGGACCGGGACGGACATACAATGAGCAGTTCTTC. The chain carries TRBV2 and TRBJ2-1, with D perhaps matching TRBD1 or TRBD2 (5 bases each). The germline V gene has CDR1 SNHLY and CDR2 FYNNEI. The CDR3 loop spans 15 amino acids. The V end was cut by 6 bases, the J end by 4 bases, with 16 bases between.

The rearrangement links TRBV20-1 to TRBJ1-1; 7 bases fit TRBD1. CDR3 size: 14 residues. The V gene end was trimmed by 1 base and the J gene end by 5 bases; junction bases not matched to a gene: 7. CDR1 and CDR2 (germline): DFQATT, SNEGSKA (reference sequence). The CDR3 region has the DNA TGCAGTGCTAGAGCCACCCCGACAGGGACTGAAGCTTTCTTT. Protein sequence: CSARATPTGTEAFF.

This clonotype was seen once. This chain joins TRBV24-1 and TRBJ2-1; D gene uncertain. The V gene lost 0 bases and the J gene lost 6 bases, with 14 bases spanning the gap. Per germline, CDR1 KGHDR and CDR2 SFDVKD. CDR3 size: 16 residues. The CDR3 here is CATSDLGQSGCNEQFF. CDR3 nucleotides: TGTGCCACCAGTGATTTGGGGCAATCAGGCTGCAATGAGCAGTTCTTC.

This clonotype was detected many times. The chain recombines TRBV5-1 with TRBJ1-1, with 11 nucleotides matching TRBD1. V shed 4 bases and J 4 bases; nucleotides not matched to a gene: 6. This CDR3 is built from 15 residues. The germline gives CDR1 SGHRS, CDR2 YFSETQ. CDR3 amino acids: CASSNGQGAVTEAFF. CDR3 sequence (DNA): TGCGCCAGCAGCAACGGACAGGGGGCGGTCACTGAAGCTTTCTTT.

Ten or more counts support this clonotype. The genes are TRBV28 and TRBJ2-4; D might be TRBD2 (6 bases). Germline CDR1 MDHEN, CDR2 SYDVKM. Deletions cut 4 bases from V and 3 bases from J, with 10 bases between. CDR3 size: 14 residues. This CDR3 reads CASSYQGGKNIQYF. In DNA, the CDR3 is TGTGCCAGCAGTTATCAGGGAGGCAAAAACATTCAGTACTTC.